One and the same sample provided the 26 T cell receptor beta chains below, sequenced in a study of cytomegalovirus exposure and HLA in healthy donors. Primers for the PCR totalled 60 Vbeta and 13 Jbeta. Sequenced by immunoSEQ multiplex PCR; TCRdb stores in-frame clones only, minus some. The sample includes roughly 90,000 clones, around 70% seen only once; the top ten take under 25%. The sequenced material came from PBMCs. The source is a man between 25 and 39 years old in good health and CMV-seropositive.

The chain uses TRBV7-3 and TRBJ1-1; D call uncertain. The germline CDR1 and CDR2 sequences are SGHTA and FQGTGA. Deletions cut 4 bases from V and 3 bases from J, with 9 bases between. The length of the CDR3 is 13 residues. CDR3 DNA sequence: TGTGCCAGCAGCTACACCGGGGACACTGAAGCTTTCTTT. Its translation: CASSYTGDTEAFF.

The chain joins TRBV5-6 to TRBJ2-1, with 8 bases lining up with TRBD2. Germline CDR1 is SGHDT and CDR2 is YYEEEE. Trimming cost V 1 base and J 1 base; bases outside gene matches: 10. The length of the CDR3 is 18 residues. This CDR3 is CASSLIFSLAGSYNEQFF. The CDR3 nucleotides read TGTGCCAGCAGCTTGATTTTTTCTTTAGCGGGATCCTACAATGAGCAGTTCTTC.

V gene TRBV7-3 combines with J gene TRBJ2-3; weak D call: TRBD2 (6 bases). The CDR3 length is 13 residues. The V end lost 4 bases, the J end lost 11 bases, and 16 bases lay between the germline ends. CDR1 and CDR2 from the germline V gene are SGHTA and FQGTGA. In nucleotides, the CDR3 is TGTGCCAGCAGCTCGGAAGCAGGGACTTGGCAGTATTTT. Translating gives CASSSEAGTWQYF.

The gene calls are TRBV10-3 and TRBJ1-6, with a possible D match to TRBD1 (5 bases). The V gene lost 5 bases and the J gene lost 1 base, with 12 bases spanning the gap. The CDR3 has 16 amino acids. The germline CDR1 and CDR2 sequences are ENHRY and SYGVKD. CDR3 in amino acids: CAISIRAGSYNSPLHF. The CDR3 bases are TGTGCCATCAGTATCAGGGCGGGGTCCTATAATTCACCCCTCCACTTT.

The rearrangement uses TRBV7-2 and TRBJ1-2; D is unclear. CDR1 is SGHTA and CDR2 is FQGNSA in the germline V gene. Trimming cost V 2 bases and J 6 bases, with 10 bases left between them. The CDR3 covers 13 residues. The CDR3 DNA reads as TGTGCCAGCAGCTTAACACAGAACCATGGCTACACCTTC. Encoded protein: CASSLTQNHGYTF.

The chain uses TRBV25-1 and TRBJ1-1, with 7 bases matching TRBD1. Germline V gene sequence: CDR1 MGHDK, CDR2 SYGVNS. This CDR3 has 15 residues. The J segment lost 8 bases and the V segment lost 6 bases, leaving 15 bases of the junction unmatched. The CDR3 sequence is CASSLSYDRELEAFF. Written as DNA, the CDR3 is TGTGCCAGCAGCCTATCGTACGACAGGGAGCTCGAAGCTTTCTTT.

The CDR3 DNA follows: TGTGCCAGCAGTCGTTTACAGGGGTCCTACTATGGCTACACCTTC. It specifies CASSRLQGSYYGYTF. The V call is TRBV28, the J call TRBJ1-2; 7 bases fit TRBD1. CDR1 and CDR2 (germline): MDHEN, SYDVKM. V was clipped by 5 bases and J by 3 bases; unmatched bases: 9. CDR3 length equals 15 residues.

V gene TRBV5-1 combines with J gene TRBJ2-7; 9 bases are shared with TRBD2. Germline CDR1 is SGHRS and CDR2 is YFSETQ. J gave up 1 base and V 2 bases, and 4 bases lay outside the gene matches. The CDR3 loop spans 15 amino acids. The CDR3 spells CASSFISGSSYEQYF. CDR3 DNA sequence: TGCGCCAGCAGCTTTATTAGCGGGAGTTCCTACGAGCAGTACTTC.

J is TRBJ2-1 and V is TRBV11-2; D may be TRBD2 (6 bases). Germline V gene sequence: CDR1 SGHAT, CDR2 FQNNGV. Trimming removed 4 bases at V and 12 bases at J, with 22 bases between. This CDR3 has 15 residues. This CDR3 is CASSSQMGARGGQFF. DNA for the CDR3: TGTGCCAGCAGCTCTCAAATGGGCGCGCGGGGAGGGCAGTTCTTC.

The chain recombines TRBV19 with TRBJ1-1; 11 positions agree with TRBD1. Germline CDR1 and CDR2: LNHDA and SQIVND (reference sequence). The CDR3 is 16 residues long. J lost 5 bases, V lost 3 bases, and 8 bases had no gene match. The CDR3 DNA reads TGTGCCAGTAGTATGGGGACAGGGGGGATAGGAACTGAAGCTTTCTTT. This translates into CASSMGTGGIGTEAFF.

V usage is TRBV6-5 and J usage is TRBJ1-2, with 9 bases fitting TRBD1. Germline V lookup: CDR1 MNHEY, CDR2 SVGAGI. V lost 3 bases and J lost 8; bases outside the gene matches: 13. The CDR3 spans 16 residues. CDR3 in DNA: TGTGCCAGCAGTTATTCCCCGCGGGACAGGGTAATCGGCTACACCTTC. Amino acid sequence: CASSYSPRDRVIGYTF.

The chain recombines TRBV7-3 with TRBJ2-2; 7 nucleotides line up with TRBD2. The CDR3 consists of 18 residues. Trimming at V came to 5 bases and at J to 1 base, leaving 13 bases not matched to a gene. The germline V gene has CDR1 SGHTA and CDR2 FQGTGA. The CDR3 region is CASSHLGLAEVNTGELFF. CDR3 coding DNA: TGTGCCAGCAGCCACCTCGGGCTAGCGGAGGTGAACACCGGGGAGCTGTTTTTT.

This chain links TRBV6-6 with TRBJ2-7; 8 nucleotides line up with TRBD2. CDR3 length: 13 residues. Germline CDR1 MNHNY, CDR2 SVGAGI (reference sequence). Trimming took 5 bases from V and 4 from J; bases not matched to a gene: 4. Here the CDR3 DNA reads TGTGCCAGCAGTCCGACTAGCGAGTACGAGCAGTACTTC. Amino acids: CASSPTSEYEQYF.

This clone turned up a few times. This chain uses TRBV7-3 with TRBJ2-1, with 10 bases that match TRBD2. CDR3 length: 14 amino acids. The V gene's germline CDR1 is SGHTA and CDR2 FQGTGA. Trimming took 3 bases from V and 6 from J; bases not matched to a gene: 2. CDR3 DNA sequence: TGTGCCAGCAGCTTTAGCGGGAGGAGCAATGAGCAGTTCTTC. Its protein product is CASSFSGRSNEQFF. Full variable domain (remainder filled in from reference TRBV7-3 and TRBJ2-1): GAGVSQTPSNKVTEKGKYVELRCDPISGHTALYWYRQSLGQGPEFLIYFQGTGAADDSGLPNDRFFAVRPEGSVSTLKIQRTERGDSAVYLCASSFSGRSNEQFFGPGTRLTVL.

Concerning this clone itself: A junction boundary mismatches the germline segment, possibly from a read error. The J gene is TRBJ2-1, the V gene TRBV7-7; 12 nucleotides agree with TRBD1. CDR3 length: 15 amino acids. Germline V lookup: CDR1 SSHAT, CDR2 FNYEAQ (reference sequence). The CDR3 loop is CASSLGTGGIDEQFF. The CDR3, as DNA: TGTGCTAGCAGCTTAGGGACAGGGGGCATCGATGAGCAGTTCTTC.

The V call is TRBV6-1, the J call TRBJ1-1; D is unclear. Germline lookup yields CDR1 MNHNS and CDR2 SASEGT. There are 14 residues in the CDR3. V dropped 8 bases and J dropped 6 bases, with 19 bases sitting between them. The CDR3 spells CASSQGVAGPEAFF. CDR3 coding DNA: TGTGCCAGCTCACAAGGCGTAGCCGGCCCTGAAGCTTTCTTT.

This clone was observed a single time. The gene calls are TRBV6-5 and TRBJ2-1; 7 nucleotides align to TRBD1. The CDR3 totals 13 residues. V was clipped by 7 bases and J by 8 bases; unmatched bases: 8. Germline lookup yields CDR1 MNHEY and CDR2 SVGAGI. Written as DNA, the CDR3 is TGTGCCAGCACCGGGACAGTCTCTCATGAGCAGTTCTTC. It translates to CASTGTVSHEQFF.

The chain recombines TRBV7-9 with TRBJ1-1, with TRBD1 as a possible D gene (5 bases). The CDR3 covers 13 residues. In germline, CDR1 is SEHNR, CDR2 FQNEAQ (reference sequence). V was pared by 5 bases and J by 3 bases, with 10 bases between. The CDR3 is CASSRQGDTEAFF. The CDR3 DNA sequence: TGTGCCAGCAGCCGTCAGGGTGACACTGAAGCTTTCTTT.

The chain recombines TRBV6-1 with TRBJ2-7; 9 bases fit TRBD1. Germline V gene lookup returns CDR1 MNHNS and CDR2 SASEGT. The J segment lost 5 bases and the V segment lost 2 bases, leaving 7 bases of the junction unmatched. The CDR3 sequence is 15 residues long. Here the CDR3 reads CASSEFGQGSHEQYF. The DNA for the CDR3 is TGTGCCAGCAGTGAATTCGGACAGGGGTCCCACGAGCAGTACTTC.

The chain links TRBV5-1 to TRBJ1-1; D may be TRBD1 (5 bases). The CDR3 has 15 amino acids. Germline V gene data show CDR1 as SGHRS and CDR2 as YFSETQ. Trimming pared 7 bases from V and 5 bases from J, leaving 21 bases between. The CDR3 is CASGSTLGRQTEAFF. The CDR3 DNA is TGCGCCAGCGGATCGACCCTAGGCCGACAGACTGAAGCTTTCTTT. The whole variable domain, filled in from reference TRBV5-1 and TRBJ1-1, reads KAGVTQTPRYLIKTRGQQVTLSCSPISGHRSVSWYQQTPGQGLQFLFEYFSETQRNKGNFPGRFSGRQFSNSRSEMNVSTLELGDSALYLCASGSTLGRQTEAFFGQGTRLTVV.

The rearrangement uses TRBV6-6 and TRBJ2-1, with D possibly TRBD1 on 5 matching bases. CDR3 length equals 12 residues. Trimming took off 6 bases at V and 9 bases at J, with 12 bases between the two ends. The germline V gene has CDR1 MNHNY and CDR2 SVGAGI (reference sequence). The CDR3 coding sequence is TGTGCCAGCAGCCTTGGACACGGTGAGCAGTTCTTC. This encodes CASSLGHGEQFF.

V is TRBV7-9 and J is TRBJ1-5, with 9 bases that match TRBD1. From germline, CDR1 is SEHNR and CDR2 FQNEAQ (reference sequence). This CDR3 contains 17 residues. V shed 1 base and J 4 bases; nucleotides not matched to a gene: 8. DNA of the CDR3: TGTGCCAGCAGCTTAGGGGGACAGGGAATTCGGAATCAGCCCCAGCATTTT. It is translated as CASSLGGQGIRNQPQHF.

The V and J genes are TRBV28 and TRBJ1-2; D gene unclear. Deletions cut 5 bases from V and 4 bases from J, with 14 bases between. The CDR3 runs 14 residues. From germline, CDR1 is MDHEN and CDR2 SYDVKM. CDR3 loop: CASSPPGRAYGYTF. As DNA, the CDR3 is TGTGCCAGCAGTCCCCCGGGGAGGGCCTATGGCTACACCTTC.

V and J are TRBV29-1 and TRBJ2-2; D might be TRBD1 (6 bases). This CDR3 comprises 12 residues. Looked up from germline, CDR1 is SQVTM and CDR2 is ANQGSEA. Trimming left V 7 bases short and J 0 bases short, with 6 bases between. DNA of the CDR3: TGCAGCGGGGGGCCGAACACCGGGGAGCTGTTTTTT. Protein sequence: CSGGPNTGELFF.

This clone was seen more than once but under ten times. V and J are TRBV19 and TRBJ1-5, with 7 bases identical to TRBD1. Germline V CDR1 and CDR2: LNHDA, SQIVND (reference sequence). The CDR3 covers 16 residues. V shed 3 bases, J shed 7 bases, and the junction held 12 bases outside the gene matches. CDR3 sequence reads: CASSIAGTARRQPQHF. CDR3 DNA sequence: TGTGCCAGTAGTATCGCCGGGACAGCACGTCGCCAGCCCCAGCATTTT.

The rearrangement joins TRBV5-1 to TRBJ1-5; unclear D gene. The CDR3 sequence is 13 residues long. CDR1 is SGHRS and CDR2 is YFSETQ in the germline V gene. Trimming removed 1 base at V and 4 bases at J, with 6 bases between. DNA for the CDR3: TGCGCCAGCAGCTTGAATGAGAATCAGCCCCAGCATTTT. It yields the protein CASSLNENQPQHF.